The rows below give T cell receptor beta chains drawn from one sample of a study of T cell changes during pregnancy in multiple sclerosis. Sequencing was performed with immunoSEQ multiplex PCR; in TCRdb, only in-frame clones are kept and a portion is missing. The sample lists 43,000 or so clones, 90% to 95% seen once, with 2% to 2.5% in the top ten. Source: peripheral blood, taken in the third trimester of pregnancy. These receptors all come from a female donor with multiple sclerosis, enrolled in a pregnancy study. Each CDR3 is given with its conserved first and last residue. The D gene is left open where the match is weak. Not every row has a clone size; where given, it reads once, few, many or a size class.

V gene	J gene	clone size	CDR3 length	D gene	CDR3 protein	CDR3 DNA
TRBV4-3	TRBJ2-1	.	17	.	CASSQDLGSSSYNEQFF	TGCGCCAGCAGCCAAGATTTGGGCTCTTCCTCCTACAATGAGCAGTTCTTC
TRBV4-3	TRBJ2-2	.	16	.	CASSQWKDSNTGELFF	TGCGCCAGCAGCCAATGGAAGGACTCTAACACCGGGGAGCTGTTTTTT
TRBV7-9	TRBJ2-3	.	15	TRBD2	CASSQGGRLTDTQYF	TGTGCCAGCAGCCAGGGAGGGAGATTAACAGATACGCAGTATTTT
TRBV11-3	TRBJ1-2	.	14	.	CASSFAGTSYGYTF	TGTGCCAGCAGCTTCGCAGGGACTTCCTATGGCTACACCTTC
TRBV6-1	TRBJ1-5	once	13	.	CASRGVGNQPQHF	TGTGCCAGCAGAGGGGTTGGGAATCAGCCCCAGCATTTT
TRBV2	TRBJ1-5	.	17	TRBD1	CASILGGTGYSNQPQHF	TGTGCCAGCATCCTTGGGGGGACAGGGTATAGCAATCAGCCCCAGCATTTT
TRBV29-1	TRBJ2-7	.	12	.	CSVRTTAYEQYF	TGCAGCGTTAGGACGACAGCCTACGAGCAGTACTTC
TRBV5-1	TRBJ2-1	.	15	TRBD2	CASSLVLAGGREQFF	TGCGCCAGCAGCTTGGTTCTAGCGGGAGGGCGTGAGCAGTTCTTC
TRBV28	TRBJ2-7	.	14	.	CASSPLGAAYEQYF	TGTGCCAGCAGTCCCTTGGGGGCAGCCTACGAGCAGTACTTC
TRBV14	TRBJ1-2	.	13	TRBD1	CASSPTGLYGYTF	TGTGCCAGCAGCCCGACAGGGCTCTATGGCTACACCTTC
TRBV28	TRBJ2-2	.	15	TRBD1	CATLEGQLNTGELFF	TGTGCCACCCTAGAGGGACAGTTGAACACCGGGGAGCTGTTTTTT
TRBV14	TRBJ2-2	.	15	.	CASSQGSSGVGELFF	TGTGCCAGCAGCCAAGGGAGCTCGGGGGTCGGGGAGCTGTTTTTT
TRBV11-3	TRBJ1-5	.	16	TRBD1	CASSLPGQGSNQPQHF	TGTGCCAGCAGCTTACCGGGACAGGGGAGCAATCAGCCCCAGCATTTT
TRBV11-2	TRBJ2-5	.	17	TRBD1	CASSLGGTANLQETQYF	TGTGCCAGCAGCTTAGGGGGGACAGCGAACCTTCAAGAGACCCAGTACTTC
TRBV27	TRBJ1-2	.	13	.	CASSLRFQGGYTF	TGTGCCAGCAGTTTACGATTCCAGGGTGGCTACACCTTC
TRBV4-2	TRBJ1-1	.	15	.	CASSQDLRGSTGAFF	TGTGCCAGCAGCCAAGATTTGCGGGGGTCGACAGGAGCTTTCTTT
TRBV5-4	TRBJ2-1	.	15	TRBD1	CASSLNAGGLREQFF	TGTGCCAGCAGCTTGAATGCAGGGGGATTACGAGAGCAGTTCTTC